This T cell receptor beta chain was sequenced in a study of shared clonotypes between healthy human individuals. Study background: Each donor contributed plates that comprised three CD4 naive, three CD4 memory, two CD8 naive and one CD8 memory. Study-level findings and limits: In having few donors, the study represented limited genetic and exposure-history diversity.

Points on this clone: The target antigen is unknown.

CDR1 ENHRY and CDR2 SYGVKD come from the germline V gene. V lost 8 bases to trimming and J lost 8 bases; unmatched junction nucleotides: 11. The CDR3 runs to 14 residues. The protocol was immunoSEQ multiplex PCR, while the TCRdb copy is restricted to in-frame clones and leaves out a portion. Here the sample spans around 990,000 clones, approximately 80% being singletons. This TCR derives from a man aged 18-30 years in good health. Some clones in this sample may be carry-over from other donors' samples. The chain recombines TRBV10-3 with TRBJ2-1; 8 bases are shared with TRBD2. The sample taken for sequencing was memory CD4+ T cells from PBMCs. The sample's subset: CD45RA-negative fraction. CDR3 amino acids: CAISGTRGTDEQFF. The CDR3 nucleotides are TGTGCCATCTCCGGGACTAGAGGAACCGATGAGCAGTTCTTC.